The 17 T cell receptor beta chains in this list originate from one sample, sequenced in a study of blood T cells in healthy people across ages (dated by TCRdb to about 2015). Library method: 5' RACE. The run used an Illumina HiSeq 2500. A second roughly 6 to 12 cycle PCR used a sample-barcoded 5' primer and a J-beta primer mix. The public reads were quality trimmed at Q25 with fastp and then assembled into clones with MiXCR by TCRdb, keeping productive beta chains. Each record represents a unique CDR3 protein, reported with the most common genes and DNA among its rows. The sample table contains 2 million or so distinct CDR3 sequences; only one count was recorded for 49% of them. The ten most abundant clones make up around 2.1% of the sample. The sample was blood. The receptors were sampled from a middle-aged woman in good health.

This clonotype has just a few counts. CDR3: CASSSQVFEDEQFF. The CDR3 DNA is TGTGCCAGCAGCTCACAGGTGTTCGAGGATGAGCAGTTCTTC. The J gene is TRBJ2-1, the V gene TRBV5-4; a possible D gene is TRBD1 (5 bases). Germline assignment: CDR1 SGHNT and CDR2 YYREEE (reference sequence). CDR3 length: 14 amino acids. Trimming stripped 3 bases from V and 8 bases from J, with 15 bases between.

This clonotype was picked up one time. The rearrangement links TRBV24-1 to TRBJ1-2, with no clear D. With 5 bases removed from V and 0 bases from J, the gap between germline ends came to 6 bases. Germline loops: CDR1 KGHDR, CDR2 SFDVKD. The CDR3 extends over 13 amino acids. The CDR3 nucleotides read TGTGCCACCAGTGGACAAACTAACTATGGCTACACCTTC. Its translation: CATSGQTNYGYTF.

This clonotype occurred a few times. The chain uses TRBV15 and TRBJ2-5, with a tentative D call TRBD2 (5 bases). Germline V CDR1 and CDR2: LNHNV, YYDKDF (reference sequence). The V gene lost 0 bases and the J gene lost 4 bases, with 12 bases spanning the gap. The CDR3 has 15 amino acids. CDR3 sequence reads: CATSRDRVGGETQYF. DNA for the CDR3: TGTGCCACCAGCAGAGATCGGGTAGGAGGAGAGACCCAGTACTTC.

This clonotype was counted only a few times. The rearrangement joins TRBV6-5 to TRBJ2-4; the match to TRBD2 covers 7 bases. Trimming cost V 0 bases and J 8 bases; bases outside gene matches: 7. Germline V gives CDR1 MNHEY, CDR2 SVGAGI. This CDR3 contains 15 residues. The CDR3, as DNA: TGTGCCAGCAGTTACTCTGCGCGGGGGAGGGACATTCAGTACTTC. Its translation: CASSYSARGRDIQYF.

In its sample, this clonotype was seen a few times. V usage is TRBV20-1 and J usage is TRBJ1-1; D perhaps matches TRBD1 (6 bases). The CDR3 contains 13 residues. CDR1 is DFQATT, CDR2 SNEGSKA, per germline (reference sequence). V was trimmed by 5 bases and J by 6 bases, leaving 16 bases between them. The CDR3 here is CSASDSRRAEAFF. The CDR3 bases are TGCAGTGCTTCGGACAGCCGGAGGGCTGAAGCTTTCTTT.

This clonotype was counted a few times. The chain is built from TRBV6-2 or TRBV6-3 and TRBJ2-4; possibly TRBD2 for D (5 bases). CDR1 is MNHEY and CDR2 is SVGEGT in the germline V gene. The CDR3 has 14 amino acids. V was trimmed by 2 bases and J by 13 bases, leaving 18 bases between them. CDR3 protein: CASSYGPSGQRQYF. CDR3 bases: TGTGCCAGCAGTTACGGTCCCAGTGGCCAGCGGCAGTACTTC.

The CDR3 reads CASSLGSGAHEQFF. DNA for the CDR3: TGCGCCAGCAGCTTGGGTAGCGGGGCACATGAGCAGTTCTTC. The chain links TRBV5-1 to TRBJ2-1; TRBD2 aligns across 8 bases. V shed 0 bases, J shed 8 bases, and the junction held 4 bases outside the gene matches. The CDR3 runs to 14 residues. Germline V CDR1 and CDR2: SGHRS, YFSETQ. Together with reference TRBV5-1 and TRBJ2-1, the CDR3 gives the full variable domain: KAGVTQTPRYLIKTRGQQVTLSCSPISGHRSVSWYQQTPGQGLQFLFEYFSETQRNKGNFPGRFSGRQFSNSRSEMNVSTLELGDSALYLCASSLGSGAHEQFFGPGTRLTVL.

The rearrangement uses TRBV9 and TRBJ1-2; D gene uncertain. Trimming pared 3 bases from V and 7 bases from J, leaving 10 bases between. The germline V gene encodes CDR1 SGDLS and CDR2 YYNGEE. CDR3 length: 12 amino acids. Here the CDR3 reads CASSASGFGYTF. CDR3 nucleotide sequence: TGTGCCAGCAGCGCTTCGGGATTTGGCTACACCTTC.

The gene calls are TRBV7-2 and TRBJ2-7; D is possibly TRBD1 or TRBD2 (5 bases each). Trimming stripped 4 bases from V and 0 bases from J, with 10 bases between. This CDR3 spans 14 amino acids. Germline CDR1 reads SGHTA; CDR2 reads FQGNSA. The CDR3 nucleotides are TGTGCCAGCAGCTCGGGACCTGTCTCCTACGAGCAGTACTTC. Its protein product is CASSSGPVSYEQYF.

This chain uses TRBV20-1 with TRBJ2-1, with 9 bases fitting TRBD2. Per the germline V gene, CDR1 is DFQATT and CDR2 is SNEGSKA (reference sequence). Unmatched junction bases numbered 4, after V lost 1 base and J lost 3 bases. The CDR3 has 15 amino acids. The CDR3 sequence: CSARALAGDYNEQFF. The CDR3 DNA reads as TGCAGTGCTAGAGCCTTAGCGGGGGACTACAATGAGCAGTTCTTC.

This sequence joins TRBV20-1 and TRBJ2-3; no clear D gene. The V gene's germline CDR1 is DFQATT and CDR2 SNEGSKA (reference sequence). The CDR3 runs 13 residues. The germline V and J ends were trimmed by 0 bases and 2 bases, with 6 bases remaining between them. CDR3 amino acids: CSARDIPTDTQYF. CDR3 in DNA: TGCAGTGCTAGAGATATCCCCACAGATACGCAGTATTTT.

A note on this clonotype: One junction end does not reproduce the germline sequence, and a read error may be involved. The chain employs TRBV7-9 and TRBJ2-3; D is perhaps TRBD1 (5 bases). Germline V gene sequence: CDR1 SEHNR, CDR2 FQNEAQ (reference sequence). This CDR3 has 14 residues. CDR3 protein: CASSAEDSTETQYF. Written as DNA, the CDR3 is TGTGCCAGCAGCGCGGAAGACAGCACAGAGACGCAGTATTTT.

The V and J genes are TRBV20-1 and TRBJ1-5; 10 nucleotides agree with TRBD1. V dropped 5 bases and J dropped 4; count of bases not matched to a gene: 14. CDR1 DFQATT and CDR2 SNEGSKA come from the germline V gene (reference sequence). This CDR3 is 17 amino acids long. The CDR3 nucleotides read TGCAGTGCTCAGCGAGGGGGGACAGGGGCGAAGAATCAGCCCCAGCATTTT. It codes for CSAQRGGTGAKNQPQHF.

This clonotype was recorded once. A junction boundary mismatches the germline segment, possibly from a read error. The rearrangement joins TRBV20-1 to TRBJ2-7; D possibly corresponds to TRBD2 (5 bases). There are 13 residues in the CDR3. The germline V gene has CDR1 DFQATT and CDR2 SNEGSKA (reference sequence). The CDR3 sequence: CSARVGSSCEQYF. Here the CDR3 DNA reads TGCAGTGCTAGAGTAGGGAGCTCCTGCGAGCAGTACTTC.

There are a few counts of this clonotype. The chain joins TRBV5-1 to TRBJ2-5, with 7 positions matching TRBD2. V shed 4 bases, J shed 2 bases, and the junction held 8 bases outside the gene matches. The CDR3 spans 15 residues. Germline-derived CDR1 and CDR2 are SGHRS and YFSETQ. In DNA form, the CDR3 reads TGCGCCAGCAGCCGGACTAGTAAAGGGCAAGAGACCCAGTACTTC. It is translated as CASSRTSKGQETQYF.

The chain recombines TRBV10-3 with TRBJ1-2; TRBD1 matches 8 bases. Germline trimming cut 2 bases from V and 0 bases from J; bases unmatched to any gene: 2. The CDR3 runs to 15 residues. Germline assignment: CDR1 ENHRY and CDR2 SYGVKD. CDR3 in amino acids: CAISEPGGTNYGYTF. The CDR3 DNA follows: TGTGCCATCAGTGAGCCAGGGGGCACTAACTATGGCTACACCTTC.

The genes are TRBV5-1 and TRBJ2-3, with TRBD1 matching over 11 bases. CDR1 and CDR2 from the germline V gene are SGHRS and YFSETQ. J gave up 0 bases and V 5 bases, and 5 bases lay outside the gene matches. This CDR3 spans 16 amino acids. Here the CDR3 DNA reads TGCGCCAGCAGAGTTGGGACAGGGGGAAGCACAGATACGCAGTATTTT. Protein: CASRVGTGGSTDTQYF.